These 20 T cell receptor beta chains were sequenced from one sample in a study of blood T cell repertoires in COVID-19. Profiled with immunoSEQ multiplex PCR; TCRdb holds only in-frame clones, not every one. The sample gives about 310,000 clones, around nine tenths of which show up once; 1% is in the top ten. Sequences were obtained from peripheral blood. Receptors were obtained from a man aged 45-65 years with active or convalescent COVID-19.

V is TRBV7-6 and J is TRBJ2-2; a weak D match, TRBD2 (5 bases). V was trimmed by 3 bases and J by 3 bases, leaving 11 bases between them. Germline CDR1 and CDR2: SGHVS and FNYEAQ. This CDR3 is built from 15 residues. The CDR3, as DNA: TGTGCCAGCAGCTTTGAGGGCGGGCACACCGGGGAGCTGTTTTTT. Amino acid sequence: CASSFEGGHTGELFF.

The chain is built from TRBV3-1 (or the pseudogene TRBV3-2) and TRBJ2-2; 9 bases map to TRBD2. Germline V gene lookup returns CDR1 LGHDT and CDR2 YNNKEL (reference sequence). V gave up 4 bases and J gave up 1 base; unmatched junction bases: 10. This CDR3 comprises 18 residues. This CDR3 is CASSLSTSGYLNTGELFF. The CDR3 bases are TGTGCCAGCAGCCTTTCGACTAGCGGATACTTGAACACCGGGGAGCTGTTTTTT.

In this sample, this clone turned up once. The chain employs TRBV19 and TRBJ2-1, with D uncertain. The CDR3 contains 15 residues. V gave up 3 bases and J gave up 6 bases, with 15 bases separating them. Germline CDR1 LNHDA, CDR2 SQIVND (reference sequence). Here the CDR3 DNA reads TGTGCCAGTAGTATGATTCCACTCGAAATCAATGAGCAGTTCTTC. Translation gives CASSMIPLEINEQFF.

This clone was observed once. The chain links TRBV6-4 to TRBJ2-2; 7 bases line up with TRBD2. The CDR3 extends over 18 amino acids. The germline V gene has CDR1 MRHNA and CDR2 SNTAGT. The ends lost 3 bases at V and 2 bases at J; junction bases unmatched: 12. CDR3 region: CASSDRASGSDNTGELFF. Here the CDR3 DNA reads TGTGCCAGCAGTGATCGGGCTAGCGGATCCGATAACACCGGGGAGCTGTTTTTT.

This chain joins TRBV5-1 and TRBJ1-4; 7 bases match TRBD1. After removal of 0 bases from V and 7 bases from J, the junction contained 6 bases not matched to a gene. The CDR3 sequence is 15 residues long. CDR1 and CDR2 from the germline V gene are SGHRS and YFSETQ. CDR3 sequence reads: CASSLAGPGGEKLFF. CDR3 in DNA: TGCGCCAGCAGCTTGGCCGGCCCAGGGGGTGAAAAACTGTTTTTT.

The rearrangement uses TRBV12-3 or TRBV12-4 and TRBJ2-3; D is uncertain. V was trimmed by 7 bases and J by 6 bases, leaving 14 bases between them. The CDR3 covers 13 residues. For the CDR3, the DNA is TGTGCCAGCAACCCCTCAGCGCCCGATACGCAGTATTTT. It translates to CASNPSAPDTQYF.

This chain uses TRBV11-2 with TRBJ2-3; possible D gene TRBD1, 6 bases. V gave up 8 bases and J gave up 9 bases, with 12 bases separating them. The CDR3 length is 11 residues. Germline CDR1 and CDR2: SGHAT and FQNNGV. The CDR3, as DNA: TGTGCCAGCGAACAGGGCTCCACGCAGTATTTT. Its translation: CASEQGSTQYF.

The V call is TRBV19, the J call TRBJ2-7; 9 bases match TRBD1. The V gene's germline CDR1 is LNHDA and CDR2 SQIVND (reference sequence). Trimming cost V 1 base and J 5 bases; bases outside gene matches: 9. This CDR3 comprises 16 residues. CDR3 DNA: TGTGCCAGTAGTATAGGTACCGGGACAGGGTTCCACGAGCAGTACTTC. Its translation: CASSIGTGTGFHEQYF. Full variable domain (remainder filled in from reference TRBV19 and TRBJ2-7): DGGITQSPKYLFRKEGQNVTLSCEQNLNHDAMYWYRQDPGQGLRLIYYSQIVNDFQKGDIAEGYSVSREKKESFPLTVTSAQKNPTAFYLCASSIGTGTGFHEQYFGPGTRLTVT.

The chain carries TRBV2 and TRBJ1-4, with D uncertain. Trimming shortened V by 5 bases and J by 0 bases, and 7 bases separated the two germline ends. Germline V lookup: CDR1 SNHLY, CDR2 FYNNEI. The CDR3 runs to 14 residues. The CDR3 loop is CASSQASTNEKLFF. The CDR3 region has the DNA TGTGCCAGCAGTCAGGCATCAACTAATGAAAAACTGTTTTTT.

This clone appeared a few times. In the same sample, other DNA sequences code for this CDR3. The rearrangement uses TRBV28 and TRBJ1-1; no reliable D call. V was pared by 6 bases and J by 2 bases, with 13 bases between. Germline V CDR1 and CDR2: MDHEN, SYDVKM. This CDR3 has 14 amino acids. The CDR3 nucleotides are TGTGCCAGCAGCCCGCCCGGGGTAAACACTGAAGCTTTCTTT. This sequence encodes CASSPPGVNTEAFF.

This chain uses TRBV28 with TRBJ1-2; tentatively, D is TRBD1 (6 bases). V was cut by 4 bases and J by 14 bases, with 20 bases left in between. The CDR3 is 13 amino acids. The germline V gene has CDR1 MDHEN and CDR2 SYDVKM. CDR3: CASSSQDSLPWTF. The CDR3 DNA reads TGTGCCAGCAGTTCTCAGGACAGCCTTCCATGGACCTTC.

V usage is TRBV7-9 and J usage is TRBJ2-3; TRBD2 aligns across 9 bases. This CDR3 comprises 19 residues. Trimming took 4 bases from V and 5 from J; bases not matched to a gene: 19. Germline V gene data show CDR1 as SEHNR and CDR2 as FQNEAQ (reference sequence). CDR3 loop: CASSSRGAGGPEFGDTQYF. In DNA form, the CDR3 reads TGTGCCAGCAGCTCACGGGGTGCGGGAGGGCCAGAGTTTGGAGATACGCAGTATTTT.

This CDR3 is CASRDDSYGYTF. CDR3 DNA sequence: TGTGCCAGCAGAGACGACAGTTATGGCTACACCTTC. J is TRBJ1-2 and V is TRBV6-5; tentative D call: TRBD1 (5 bases). The CDR3 loop spans 12 amino acids. The ends were cut back, 6 bases at V and 5 bases at J, with 10 bases in the middle. Germline V gene lookup returns CDR1 MNHEY and CDR2 SVGAGI.

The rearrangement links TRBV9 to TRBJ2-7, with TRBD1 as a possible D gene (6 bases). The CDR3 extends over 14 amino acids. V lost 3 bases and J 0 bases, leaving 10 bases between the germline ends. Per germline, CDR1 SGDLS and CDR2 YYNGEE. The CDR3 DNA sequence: TGTGCCAGCAGCGAGGGGGTTATCTCCTACGAGCAGTACTTC. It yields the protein CASSEGVISYEQYF.

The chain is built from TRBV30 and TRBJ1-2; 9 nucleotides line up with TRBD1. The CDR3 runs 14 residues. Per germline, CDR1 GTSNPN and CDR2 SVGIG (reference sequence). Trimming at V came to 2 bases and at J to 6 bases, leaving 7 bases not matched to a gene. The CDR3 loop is CAWSRRDRADGYTF. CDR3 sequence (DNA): TGTGCCTGGAGTAGAAGGGACAGGGCTGATGGCTACACCTTC.

CDR3 DNA sequence: TGCGCCAGCAGCTTCGGACAGGGGGCGACTGGAAACACCATATATTTT. Translation gives CASSFGQGATGNTIYF. This chain joins TRBV5-1 and TRBJ1-3; 11 bases are shared with TRBD1. V was clipped by 2 bases and J by 2 bases; unmatched bases: 3. This CDR3 has 16 residues. The germline V gene has CDR1 SGHRS and CDR2 YFSETQ.

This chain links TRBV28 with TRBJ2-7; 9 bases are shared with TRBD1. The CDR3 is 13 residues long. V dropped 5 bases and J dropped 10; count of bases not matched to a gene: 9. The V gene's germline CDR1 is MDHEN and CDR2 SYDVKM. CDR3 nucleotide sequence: TGTGCCAGCAGTGTGACAGGGGGGTTGGTTCAGTACTTC. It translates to CASSVTGGLVQYF.

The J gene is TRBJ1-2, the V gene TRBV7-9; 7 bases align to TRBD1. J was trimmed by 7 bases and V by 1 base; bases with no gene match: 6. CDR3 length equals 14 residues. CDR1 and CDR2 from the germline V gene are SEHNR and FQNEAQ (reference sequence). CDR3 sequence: CASSLEAGGSGYTF. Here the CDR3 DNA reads TGTGCCAGCAGCTTAGAGGCAGGGGGTAGTGGCTACACCTTC.

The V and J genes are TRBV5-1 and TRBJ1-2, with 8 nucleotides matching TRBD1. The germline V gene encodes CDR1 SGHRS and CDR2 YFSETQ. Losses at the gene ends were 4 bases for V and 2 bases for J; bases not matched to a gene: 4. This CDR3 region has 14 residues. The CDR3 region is CASSIRTGNYGYTF. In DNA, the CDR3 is TGCGCCAGCAGCATAAGGACAGGGAACTATGGCTACACCTTC.

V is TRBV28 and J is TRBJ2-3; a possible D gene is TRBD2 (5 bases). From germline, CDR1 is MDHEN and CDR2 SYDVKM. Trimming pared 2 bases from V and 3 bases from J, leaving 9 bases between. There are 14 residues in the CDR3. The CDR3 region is CASSLTSRTDTQYF. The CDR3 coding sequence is TGTGCCAGCAGTTTAACTAGTCGAACAGATACGCAGTATTTT.